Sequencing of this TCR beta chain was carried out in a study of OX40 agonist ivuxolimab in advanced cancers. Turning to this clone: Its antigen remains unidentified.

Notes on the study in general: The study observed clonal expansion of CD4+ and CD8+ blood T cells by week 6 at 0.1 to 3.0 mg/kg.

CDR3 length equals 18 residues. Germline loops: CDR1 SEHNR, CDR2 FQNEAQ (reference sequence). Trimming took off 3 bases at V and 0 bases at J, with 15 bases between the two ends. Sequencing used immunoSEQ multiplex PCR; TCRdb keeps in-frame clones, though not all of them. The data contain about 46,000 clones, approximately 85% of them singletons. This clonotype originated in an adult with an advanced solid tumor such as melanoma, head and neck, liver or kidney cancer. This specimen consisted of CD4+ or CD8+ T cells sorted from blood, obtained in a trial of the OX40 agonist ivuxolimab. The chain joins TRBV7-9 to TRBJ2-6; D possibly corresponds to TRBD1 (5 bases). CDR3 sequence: CASSFLQGWGSGANVLTF. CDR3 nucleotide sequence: TGTGCCAGCAGCTTTTTGCAGGGATGGGGCTCTGGGGCCAACGTCCTGACTTTC.